The rows below give T cell receptor beta chains drawn from one sample of a study of blood T cells in healthy people across ages. Using its own MiXCR run on the 5' RACE reads, TCRdb lists one record per CDR3 protein. Found here are hundreds of thousands of distinct CDR3 sequences, roughly 58% of them singletons; the top ten hold 30% to 45%. The sequencing sample was made of blood. Every receptor here comes from a man between 60 and 75 years old in good health. The CDR3 runs from the conserved cysteine through the conserved F or W. The order of the fields is V gene, J gene, CDR3 protein.

>TRBV3-1|TRBJ1-1
CASSQDPRGGSEAFF
>TRBV5-1|TRBJ2-2
CASSLGASYIGELFF
>TRBV25-1|TRBJ1-2
CASSERTAYGYTF
>TRBV4-1|TRBJ1-2
CASSRSGIEYGYTF
>TRBV11-3|TRBJ2-5
CASSPHAASGSEQYF
>TRBV24-1|TRBJ2-7
CATRGHEQYF
>TRBV6-2/TRBV6-3|TRBJ2-3
CASSYPPSGGIYGDTQYF
>TRBV5-6|TRBJ2-5
CASGTSGASQYF
>TRBV27|TRBJ2-5
CASSLWGVQETQYF
>TRBV7-2|TRBJ2-1
CASSPGRGGAYNEQFF
>TRBV6-6|TRBJ2-7
CASSVLSGSAQYF
>TRBV7-9|TRBJ1-1
CASSPSTWPEAFF
>TRBV10-3|TRBJ2-1
CAISGGKSSYNEQFF
>TRBV9|TRBJ2-3
CASSDGPGRGTDTQYF
>TRBV28|TRBJ2-3
CASSFVGLATDTQYF
>TRBV5-6|TRBJ2-3
CASSPTTGGSPDTQYF
>TRBV12-3/TRBV12-4|TRBJ2-5
CASSSRDREETQYF
>TRBV19|TRBJ2-3
CASSMGRRNPDTQYF
>TRBV6-2/TRBV6-3|TRBJ2-5
CASRTPALQETQYF
>TRBV28|.
CASSPPGQRYEQYF
>TRBV7-9|TRBJ1-2
CASSLEGPGYTF
>TRBV7-2|TRBJ2-2
CASSRDRGRTGELFF
>TRBV6-6|TRBJ1-1
CASSYGLGQGDTEAFF
>TRBV7-2|TRBJ2-5
CASSSLAGEETQYF
>TRBV7-2|TRBJ2-1
CASSLGTGGWNEQFF
>TRBV29-1|TRBJ2-5
CSVGQGGAGETQYF
>TRBV25-1|TRBJ1-1
CASCPGGPNTEAFF
>TRBV3-1|TRBJ1-1
CASSQDMKPGRGNTEAFF
>TRBV29-1|TRBJ1-2
CSGYRGEDGYTF
>TRBV4-2|TRBJ1-6
CASSQDSSYNSPLHF
>TRBV5-5|TRBJ2-5
CASSRGVYQETQYF
>TRBV27|TRBJ2-3
CASSILRTQGAEDTQYF
>TRBV3-1|TRBJ2-2
CASSLWDRGLGGELFF
>TRBV2|TRBJ1-4
CAFRLEGEKLFF
>TRBV6-5|TRBJ2-5
CASSSAFQETQYF
>TRBV20-1|TRBJ2-7
CSARAQKGEQYF
>TRBV29-1|TRBJ1-2
CSVAQGARGYTF
>TRBV20-1|TRBJ2-5
CSARDHGGGYQETQYF
>TRBV20-1|TRBJ2-7
CSARGQGISYEQYF
>TRBV7-2|TRBJ2-1
CASSLASGGSYNEQFF
>TRBV12-3/TRBV12-4|TRBJ1-2
CASSLGPQGASNYGYTF
>TRBV6-6|TRBJ2-5
CASRRNRGQIETQYF
>TRBV20-1|TRBJ1-2
CGARDRGFNYGYTF
>TRBV12-3/TRBV12-4|.
CASSRTIRGETQYF
>TRBV6-2/TRBV6-3|TRBJ2-2
CASNPGLAGATTGELFF
>TRBV12-3/TRBV12-4|TRBJ1-2
CASQATSNYGYTF
>TRBV2|TRBJ1-4
CASTPGGHNEKLFF